A single sample gave rise to the 15 T cell receptor beta chains below, sequenced in a study of blood T cell repertoires in COVID-19 (dated by TCRdb to the early 2020s). Libraries were made using the immunoSEQ multiplex PCR assay. TCRdb stores this immuneACCESS table with in-frame sequences only. Part of the clones is absent; in the studies checked, under half of the shortfall reflects unresolved V genes, and no reason is known for the rest. The sample records some 82,000 clones, roughly 79% of which are singletons. The top ten clonotypes cover roughly two fifths of the sample. The sequencing input was peripheral blood. These receptors all come from an older man with acute or convalescent COVID-19.

The rearrangement links TRBV18 to TRBJ1-2; D unresolved. The CDR3 covers 14 residues. The ends were cut back, 5 bases at V and 0 bases at J, with 10 bases in the middle. Germline lookup yields CDR1 KGHSH and CDR2 LQKENI. The CDR3 loop is CASSRQAANYGYTF. The CDR3 DNA reads as TGTGCCAGCTCAAGGCAGGCAGCTAACTATGGCTACACCTTC.

A single count supports this clone. The gene calls are TRBV3-1 (or the pseudogene TRBV3-2) and TRBJ1-2; D call uncertain. CDR1 and CDR2 from the germline V gene are LGHDT and YNNKEL (reference sequence). The CDR3 has 11 amino acids. Trimming pared 3 bases from V and 8 bases from J, leaving 7 bases between. CDR3 loop: CASSHGVGYTF. CDR3 coding DNA: TGTGCCAGCAGCCACGGGGTCGGCTACACCTTC.

This clone was detected once. This chain connects TRBV2 to TRBJ2-7; 12 bases fit TRBD2. The CDR3 has 16 amino acids. In germline, CDR1 is SNHLY, CDR2 FYNNEI. The V gene end was trimmed by 3 bases and the J gene end by 6 bases; junction bases not matched to a gene: 9. The CDR3 bases are TGTGCCAGCAGTGATAGGCGACTAGCGGGAGCAGGCGAGCAGTACTTC. This codes for CASSDRRLAGAGEQYF.

The V gene is TRBV2, the J gene TRBJ1-5, with D maybe TRBD1 (6 bases). Germline CDR1 SNHLY, CDR2 FYNNEI. V dropped 2 bases and J dropped 4 bases, with 18 bases sitting between them. This CDR3 spans 17 amino acids. DNA of the CDR3: TGTGCCAGCAGTGAAAGTCAGGGGCTCCTCTCAAATCAGCCCCAGCATTTT. This encodes CASSESQGLLSNQPQHF.

This chain joins TRBV5-1 and TRBJ2-3; the match to TRBD2 covers 9 bases. There are 18 residues in the CDR3. Trimming at V came to 6 bases and at J to 6 bases, leaving 20 bases not matched to a gene. Germline CDR1 is SGHRS and CDR2 is YFSETQ. This chain's CDR3 is CASNKGLFGGRAVDTQYF. DNA of the CDR3: TGCGCCAGCAACAAAGGGCTTTTCGGCGGGAGGGCCGTTGATACGCAGTATTTT.

The chain is built from TRBV7-2 and TRBJ2-1, with unresolved D. Germline V gene lookup returns CDR1 SGHTA and CDR2 FQGNSA. The CDR3 contains 15 residues. The V and J ends lost 3 bases and 4 bases respectively, with 13 bases between them. CDR3: CASSFVPTGYNEQFF. The CDR3, as DNA: TGTGCCAGCAGCTTCGTCCCGACTGGATACAATGAGCAGTTCTTC.

The chain couples TRBV5-1 to TRBJ2-4; 7 nucleotides align to TRBD1. The CDR3 extends over 14 amino acids. Germline V gene data show CDR1 as SGHRS and CDR2 as YFSETQ. The J segment lost 6 bases and the V segment lost 6 bases, leaving 9 bases of the junction unmatched. The CDR3 here is CASTSGGVPNIQYF. The CDR3 DNA follows: TGCGCCAGCACCTCAGGGGGAGTCCCAAACATTCAGTACTTC.

Regarding this clone: The junction differs from germline at one of its ends, possibly a read error. This CDR3 is CASSLGSSDEQYF. Here the CDR3 DNA reads TGCGCCAGCAGCCTTGGGAGCTCCGACGAGCAGTACTTC. V is TRBV5-1 and J is TRBJ2-7, with D possibly matching TRBD2 (5 bases). The CDR3 totals 13 residues. CDR1 SGHRS and CDR2 YFSETQ come from the germline V gene. The full variable domain, completed using reference TRBV5-1 and TRBJ2-7, is KAGVTQTPRYLIKTRGQQVTLSCSPISGHRSVSWYQQTPGQGLQFLFEYFSETQRNKGNFPGRFSGRQFSNSRSEMNVSTLELGDSALYLCASSLGSSDEQYFGPGTRLTVT.

The chain carries TRBV6-4 and TRBJ2-1; D may be TRBD1 (5 bases). This CDR3 is built from 15 residues. Germline CDR1 is MRHNA and CDR2 is SNTAGT. Trimming took off 6 bases at V and 0 bases at J, with 12 bases between the two ends. The CDR3: CASSRDGISYNEQFF. The DNA for the CDR3 is TGTGCCAGCAGCAGGGATGGGATCTCCTACAATGAGCAGTTCTTC.

This sequence joins TRBV18 and TRBJ2-1; TRBD1 aligns across 10 bases. The CDR3 spans 13 residues. V was clipped by 3 bases and J by 9 bases; unmatched bases: 2. The V gene's germline CDR1 is KGHSH and CDR2 LQKENI. The CDR3 spells CASSPGQGFEQFF. CDR3 DNA sequence: TGTGCCAGCTCACCGGGACAGGGGTTTGAGCAGTTCTTC.

This chain connects TRBV7-8 to TRBJ1-3; TRBD1 agrees at 11 bases. The J segment lost 4 bases and the V segment lost 3 bases, leaving 8 bases of the junction unmatched. This CDR3 has 17 amino acids. Germline V gives CDR1 SGHVS, CDR2 FQNEAQ. The CDR3 is CASSFSGTGGVGNTIYF. CDR3 sequence (DNA): TGTGCCAGCAGCTTCTCCGGGACAGGGGGAGTCGGAAACACCATATATTTT.

The chain joins TRBV3-1 (or the pseudogene TRBV3-2) to TRBJ1-2; possibly TRBD1 for D (6 bases). Trimming left V 1 base short and J 8 bases short, with 14 bases between. The CDR3 has 14 residues. Germline values: CDR1 LGHDT, CDR2 YNNKEL (reference sequence). CDR3 loop: CASSQGAGVRGYTF. The CDR3 coding sequence is TGTGCCAGCAGCCAAGGAGCAGGGGTACGGGGCTACACCTTC.

The chain employs TRBV28 and TRBJ1-1; maybe TRBD1 (6 bases). V shed 5 bases and J shed 11 bases, with 15 bases lying between them. The CDR3 runs to 12 residues. Germline lookup yields CDR1 MDHEN and CDR2 SYDVKM. In nucleotides, the CDR3 is TGTGCCAGCAGTCTAGTCGACAGGAGCGCTTTCTTT. Translating gives CASSLVDRSAFF.

This clone came up once. The chain uses TRBV9 and TRBJ2-1; 9 nucleotides agree with TRBD2. The CDR3 is 15 amino acids. V lost 4 bases and J lost 3; bases outside the gene matches: 5. Germline loops: CDR1 SGDLS, CDR2 YYNGEE. As DNA, the CDR3 is TGTGCCAGCAGCCCAGGGACTAGCAGCTACAATGAGCAGTTCTTC. Encoded protein: CASSPGTSSYNEQFF.

This chain links TRBV28 with TRBJ1-2; no clear D gene. CDR1 and CDR2 (germline): MDHEN, SYDVKM. Trimming stripped 3 bases from V and 4 bases from J, with 12 bases between. The CDR3 is 14 amino acids. Here the CDR3 reads CASSFRRIGYGYTF. CDR3 coding DNA: TGTGCCAGCAGTTTTAGGAGGATTGGCTATGGCTACACCTTC.